The rows below give T cell receptor beta chains drawn from one sample of a study of early T cells in non-severe SARS-CoV-2 infection. TCRdb called the 5' RACE reads again in MiXCR, with one record for every CDR3 protein. The sample holds tens of thousands of distinct CDR3 sequences; around 19% are singletons and the top ten take approximately 9%. Sequencing used whole blood, obtained at baseline. The receptors were sampled from an adult who was a healthcare worker with PCR-confirmed SARS-CoV-2 infection or an uninfected control (not recorded which). Each CDR3 is given with its conserved first and last residue. The D gene is left open where the match is weak. The size of a clone is reported for some rows only, either as once, few or many, or as a class for expanded clones.

j_call | v_call | d_call | clone_size | cdr3_aa | cdr3_nt
TRBJ2-3 | TRBV5-1 | - | few | CASSFPDTDTQYF | TGCGCCAGCAGCTTCCCCGACACAGATACGCAGTATTTT
TRBJ2-1 | TRBV5-1 | - | many | CASSLGGGPEQFF | TGCGCCAGCAGCTTGGGAGGGGGGCCTGAGCAGTTCTTC
TRBJ1-1 | TRBV25-1 | - | - | CASEAGYTEAFF | TGTGCCAGCGAAGCAGGATACACTGAAGCTTTCTTT
TRBJ2-1 | TRBV7-2 | TRBD1 | - | CASSLGDRYNEQFF | TGTGCCAGCAGCTTAGGGGACAGGTACAATGAGCAGTTCTTC
TRBJ2-1 | TRBV11-2 | - | many | CASSLIADEQFF | TGTGCCAGCAGCTTGATAGCCGATGAGCAGTTCTTC
TRBJ2-7 | TRBV20-1 | TRBD2 | - | CSAIRTSLYYEQYF | TGCAGTGCTATCCGGACTAGCCTCTACTACGAGCAGTACTTC
TRBJ2-1 | TRBV27 | TRBD1 | few | CASSSWDRVNNEQFF | TGTGCCAGCAGTTCGTGGGACAGAGTCAACAATGAGCAGTTCTTC
TRBJ1-1 | TRBV12-3/TRBV12-4 | - | - | CASNPMGPALNTEAFF | TGTGCCAGCAATCCAATGGGGCCGGCCTTGAACACTGAAGCTTTCTTT
TRBJ2-3 | TRBV12-3/TRBV12-4 | - | - | CASSFYNTDTQYF | TGTGCCAGCAGCTTCTATAACACAGATACGCAGTATTTT
TRBJ1-1 | TRBV11-2 | TRBD1 | - | CASSLWGQGARTEAFF | TGTGCCAGCAGCTTATGGGGACAGGGGGCAAGGACTGAAGCTTTCTTT
TRBJ2-1 | TRBV12-3/TRBV12-4 | TRBD1 | few | CASRRTGGNEQFF | TGTGCCAGCAGACGGACAGGGGGCAATGAGCAGTTCTTC
TRBJ2-2 | TRBV6-1 | TRBD2 | few | CASNRPVGGSDTGELFF | TGTGCCAGCAACCGCCCGGTGGGGGGGAGTGACACCGGGGAGCTGTTTTTT
TRBJ1-1 | TRBV2 | - | - | CASEYRNTEAFF | TGTGCCAGCGAGTATAGAAACACTGAAGCTTTCTTT
TRBJ2-2 | TRBV5-4 | - | - | CASSLQRGPNTGELFF | TGTGCCAGCAGCTTACAGAGGGGCCCCAACACCGGGGAGCTGTTTTTT
TRBJ1-2 | TRBV12-3/TRBV12-4 | TRBD1 | few | CASSQTGTGPGYTF | TGTGCCAGCAGTCAAACCGGGACAGGGCCTGGCTACACCTTC
TRBJ1-3 | TRBV7-2 | - | few | CASSRKDGLSGNTIYF | TGTGCCAGCAGTCGCAAGGACGGCCTCTCTGGAAACACCATATATTTT
TRBJ1-1 | TRBV3-1 | - | few | CASSQDERWEAFF | TGTGCCAGCAGCCAAGATGAGAGATGGGAAGCTTTCTTT
TRBJ1-1 | TRBV6-2/TRBV6-3 | - | - | CASSIRGFGTEAFF | TGTGCCAGCAGTATAAGGGGGTTTGGCACTGAAGCTTTCTTT
TRBJ1-5 | TRBV12-3/TRBV12-4 | - | few | CASSLAGANQPQHF | TGTGCCAGCAGTTTGGCCGGGGCTAATCAGCCCCAGCATTTT
TRBJ1-4 | TRBV3-1 | TRBD1 | many | CASSLRQGNEKLFF | TGTGCCAGCAGCCTCAGACAGGGGAATGAAAAACTGTTTTTT
TRBJ1-5 | TRBV9 | - | - | CASGRGDSNQPQHF | TGTGCCAGCGGCAGAGGAGATAGCAATCAGCCCCAGCATTTT
TRBJ1-6 | TRBV13 | TRBD1 | few | CASSRRGQGSPLHF | TGTGCCAGCAGCAGGAGGGGGCAGGGTTCACCCCTCCACTTT
TRBJ2-5 | TRBV29-1 | TRBD1 | - | CSVLGQGVVETQYF | TGCAGCGTACTCGGACAGGGTGTCGTCGAGACCCAGTACTTC
TRBJ1-1 | TRBV7-6 | - | few | CASSLRQNTEAFF | TGTGCCAGCAGCTTAAGGCAGAACACTGAAGCTTTCTTT
TRBJ2-1 | TRBV7-2 | TRBD2 | few | CASSSRTSGNEQFF | TGTGCCAGCAGCTCCAGGACTAGCGGCAATGAGCAGTTCTTC
TRBJ2-1 | TRBV19 | - | - | CASSPREAEQFF | TGTGCCAGCTCTCCGAGGGAGGCTGAGCAGTTCTTC
TRBJ2-1 | TRBV27 | TRBD1 | few | CASSLSTGEYNEQFF | TGTGCCAGCAGTTTATCGACAGGGGAATACAATGAGCAGTTCTTC
TRBJ1-3 | TRBV12-3/TRBV12-4 | - | few | CASSLSGASGNTIYF | TGTGCCAGCAGTTTATCGGGGGCTTCAGGAAACACCATATATTTT
TRBJ2-3 | TRBV20-1 | - | - | CSAWDTRTDTQYF | TGCAGTGCTTGGGACACCCGCACAGATACGCAGTATTTT
TRBJ1-3 | TRBV25-1 | - | few | CASSRDLEGTIYF | TGTGCCAGCAGCCGGGACCTGGAGGGCACCATATATTTT
TRBJ2-7 | TRBV20-1 | - | few | CSARDPIPEQYF | TGCAGTGCTAGAGACCCCATTCCCGAGCAGTACTTC
TRBJ2-2 | TRBV5-1 | - | few | CASSLGDTGELFF | TGCGCCAGCAGCTTGGGGGACACCGGGGAGCTGTTTTTT
TRBJ2-7 | TRBV4-3 | - | once | CASSQDSGGPTYEQYF | TGCGCCAGCAGCCAAGATTCCGGGGGTCCCACCTACGAGCAGTACTTC
TRBJ2-3 | TRBV5-1 | - | many | CASSVDAGRDTQYF | TGCGCCAGCAGCGTAGATGCGGGGCGTGATACGCAGTATTTT
TRBJ1-1 | TRBV5-1 | - | many | CASSLAGGRGTEAFF | TGCGCCAGCAGCTTGGCGGGGGGCCGGGGCACTGAAGCTTTCTTT
TRBJ1-2 | TRBV7-2 | - | few | CASSADSLYGYTF | TGTGCCAGCAGCGCGGACAGTTTATATGGCTACACCTTC
TRBJ2-5 | TRBV11-2 | TRBD1 | - | CASSLLSGTGGTETQYF | TGTGCCAGCAGCTTACTCTCCGGGACAGGGGGCACCGAGACCCAGTACTTC
TRBJ2-1 | TRBV6-1 | TRBD2 | - | CASEGSGLAGGPQFF | TGTGCCTCCGAGGGGTCGGGACTAGCGGGGGGCCCACAGTTCTTC
TRBJ2-3 | TRBV6-5 | TRBD2 | few | CATKKSQTSGSYTQYF | TGTGCCACCAAAAAGAGTCAGACTAGCGGGAGTTATACGCAGTATTTT
TRBJ2-3 | TRBV7-2 | - | - | CASSLGRSTDTQYF | TGTGCCAGCTCCTTGGGACGCAGCACAGATACGCAGTATTTT
TRBJ1-2 | TRBV6-5 | - | - | CASSYNPSYGYTF | TGTGCCAGCAGTTACAACCCATCCTATGGCTACACCTTC
TRBJ2-7 | TRBV29-1 | - | - | CSVALQGNGEQYF | TGCAGCGTTGCGTTGCAGGGGAATGGCGAGCAGTACTTC
TRBJ1-1 | TRBV25-1 | - | few | CASSGQGGTEAFF | TGTGCCAGCAGTGGGCAGGGAGGGACTGAAGCTTTCTTT
TRBJ2-2 | TRBV4-3 | TRBD1 | few | CASSSRTGYTGELFF | TGCGCCAGCAGCTCCCGGACAGGGTACACCGGGGAGCTGTTTTTT
TRBJ2-1 | TRBV6-2/TRBV6-3 | TRBD2 | - | CASSYPWTSGNNEQFF | TGTGCCAGCAGTTACCCTTGGACTAGCGGAAACAATGAGCAGTTCTTC
TRBJ2-3 | TRBV7-9 | TRBD1 | - | CASSQTGAHTDTQYF | TGTGCCAGCAGCCAGACAGGGGCCCACACAGATACGCAGTATTTT
TRBJ2-3 | TRBV12-3/TRBV12-4 | - | - | CASSLKLPGVDTQYF | TGTGCCAGCAGTTTAAAGTTACCCGGAGTGGATACGCAGTATTTT
TRBJ2-4 | TRBV11-2 | - | many | CASSLRGAAKNIQYF | TGTGCCAGCAGCTTAAGGGGGGCAGCCAAAAACATTCAGTACTTC
TRBJ1-1 | TRBV12-3/TRBV12-4 | TRBD1 | - | CASTQGDTEAFF | TGTGCCAGCACTCAGGGGGACACTGAAGCTTTCTTT
TRBJ2-7 | TRBV28 | TRBD2 | - | CAITKPGLDSYEQYF | TGTGCCATCACCAAACCCGGACTAGACTCCTACGAGCAGTACTTC
TRBJ2-1 | TRBV9 | TRBD2 | few | CASSAPSGGALNEQFF | TGTGCCAGCAGCGCTCCTAGCGGGGGGGCCCTGAATGAGCAGTTCTTC
TRBJ2-3 | TRBV20-1 | - | few | CSARDWTDTQYF | TGCAGTGCTAGAGACTGGACAGATACGCAGTATTTT
TRBJ2-3 | TRBV5-6 | TRBD1 | - | CASSEIRTGARTDTQYF | TGTGCCAGCAGTGAAATAAGGACAGGGGCTCGCACAGATACGCAGTATTTT